These 7 T cell receptor beta chains were sequenced from one sample in a study of shared clonotypes between healthy human individuals. Here immunoSEQ multiplex PCR was the method, and the copy in TCRdb shows in-frame clones only, minus some. The sample includes around 2,100,000 clones, around 96% of them seen just once. CD45RO-negative, CCR7-positively selected cells formed the naive CD8 fraction, excluding terminally differentiated effector memory CD45RA+ cells. The specimen sequenced was naive CD8+ T cells sorted from blood. These receptors were obtained from a man between 18 and 29 years old in good health.

The CDR3 loop reads CASSSAGSYGYTF. In DNA form, the CDR3 reads TGTGCCAGCAGCTCGGCGGGGAGCTATGGCTACACCTTC. The chain has TRBV5-6 and TRBJ1-2; D remains unclear. Trimming removed 3 bases from V and 4 bases from J, with 10 bases in between. Per the germline V gene, CDR1 is SGHDT and CDR2 is YYEEEE. The CDR3 contains 13 residues.

CDR3 bases: TGCGCCAGCAGCTTCAGCGGGGCCTCCTACGAGCAGTACTTC. Its protein is CASSFSGASYEQYF. The V gene is TRBV5-1, the J gene TRBJ2-7; 7 positions match TRBD2. Germline V CDR1 and CDR2: SGHRS, YFSETQ. V lost 2 bases to trimming and J lost 0 bases; unmatched junction nucleotides: 2. The CDR3 runs 14 residues.

A remark on this clone: Germline is not matched at one junction end, which may reflect a read error. The rearrangement joins TRBV27 to TRBJ2-7; 11 nucleotides match TRBD2. The germline V gene encodes CDR1 MNHEY and CDR2 SMNVEV (reference sequence). The CDR3 length is 14 residues. The DNA of the CDR3 is TGTGCCAGCAGTTCAGTGGGGGGACTAGCGGACAGAAAGTTC. Translating it yields CASSSVGGLADRKF.

V usage is TRBV7-9 and J usage is TRBJ2-1; no clear D. V was pared by 4 bases and J by 6 bases, with 10 bases between. The germline V gene has CDR1 SEHNR and CDR2 FQNEAQ (reference sequence). The CDR3 has 13 amino acids. The CDR3 loop is CASSYRLGNEQFF. In DNA form, the CDR3 reads TGTGCCAGCAGCTACAGACTGGGCAATGAGCAGTTCTTC.

This clone was seen only a few times. Other nucleotide sequences in the sample specify the same CDR3. This sequence joins TRBV2 and TRBJ2-2; no definite D call. Per germline, CDR1 SNHLY and CDR2 FYNNEI. Trimming took off 4 bases at V and 2 bases at J, with 5 bases between the two ends. CDR3 length: 13 amino acids. The CDR3 DNA is TGTGCCAGCAGTGGGGGTAACACCGGGGAGCTGTTTTTT. Encoded protein: CASSGGNTGELFF.

Details on this clone: The sample holds other DNA sequences that translate to the same CDR3. CDR3 protein: CASSLGRETQYF. In DNA form, the CDR3 reads TGTGCCAGCAGCTTAGGTCGGGAGACCCAGTACTTC. The V and J genes are TRBV7-9 and TRBJ2-5; D is unresolved. The V end was cut by 1 base, the J end by 5 bases, with 5 bases between. The CDR3 consists of 12 residues. Per the germline V gene, CDR1 is SEHNR and CDR2 is FQNEAQ (reference sequence).

V and J are TRBV4-1 and TRBJ2-3; D call uncertain. V was clipped by 2 bases and J by 7 bases, with 4 bases between them. CDR1 MGHRA and CDR2 YSYEKL come from the germline V gene. The CDR3 extends over 11 amino acids. CDR3 protein: CASSQLNTQYF. The CDR3 DNA reads as TGCGCCAGCAGCCAACTTAATACGCAGTATTTT.